This T cell receptor beta chain was identified in a study of HIV-infected children after antiretroviral therapy interruption (dated by TCRdb to the late 2010s). General notes on the study: Eight children, all with CD4+ count above 500 and viral load below 50 copies/ml, were included, of whom four were on planned treatment interruption and four were on continuous treatment. Recorded exposure to EBV and CMV was present in most of the participating children. Interruption-arm samples came from week 0, week 12, end of interruption (week 24 or 48), and about 3 years after study end. Continuous-treatment samples were analyzed from corresponding weeks 0, 48 and 150. TCR repertoires were compared between children on planned treatment interruption and children on continuous antiretroviral treatment, alongside thymic output measurements. The interruption group had a median age of around 9.7 years, and the continuous treatment group had a median age of approximately 8 years.

About this clonotype itself: What this receptor recognizes is not known. Nothing much larger sits one base from this clone, and base qualities are not available.

The treatment or condition label corresponds to: PENTA 11 planned treatment interruption arm or continuous ART arm. The participants were children from the United Kingdom between 2 and 15 years old who had been on ART with at least three drugs for 24 weeks or longer. The study required cryopreserved PBMCs containing at least 5 million viable cells, and a handful of candidate patients were excluded because of low viable PBMC yield. Naive CD4+ CD45RA+ CD45RO- T cells were FACS-sorted from thawed PBMCs on a FACSAria III cell sorter. Sorted cells were fixed, and RNA was extracted using the RNeasy FFPE kit followed by the RNeasy Micro kit. From its cysteine to its phenylalanine, the CDR3 spans 15 amino acids. The DNA shown is the 45-base CDR3, in frame from base 1. What the work shows at the level of the full study, not this receptor alone: In naive CD4+ repertoires of PTI patients, reduced CDR3 sharing between time points was observed after interruption began, whereas many sequences were found to be shared between end of interruption and 3 years later. Sorted CD45RA+ naive cells might include minor non-naive CD45RA+ populations such as EMRA or stem memory cells. The naive CD4+ Gini coefficient rose by the end of treatment interruption, suggesting clonal expansion, and returned to baseline by 3 years. The small number of patients is a limitation of the study, so the data should be interpreted with caution.

The protocol used for the library was 3' RACE. TCR libraries were generated from RNA by a 3' RACE protocol incorporating unique molecular identifiers so that PCR amplification bias could be corrected. Amplicon libraries were pooled in groups of up to about 12 and sequenced on an Illumina MiSeq using v2 2x250 paired-end chemistry. The study's own analysis went as follows. Decombinator was used to process the reads, assigning V and J genes and CDR3 and applying barcode-based correction of errors and PCR bias. Repertoires were subsampled to equal depth before Gini coefficients were calculated with the R ineq package. Three approaches were used to assess CDR3 similarity: GLIPH, Hamming distance and a shared triplet metric. Clones were called with MiXCR by TCRdb after fastp trimmed the public reads at Q25, and only in-frame beta chains were retained. Duplicate CDR3 protein sequences are folded into a single record with the most common DNA and genes. TCRdb assigned the V and J calls; the authors' analysis was not used. This sample comprises about 46,000 distinct CDR3 sequences, roughly 4% of them detected only once. The biggest ten clones account for about 0.71% of the sample.

Sequencing used CD45RA+ CD4+ T cells from PBMCs, pooled from several time points, obtained from a donor given antiretroviral therapy, either interrupted or continuous. The cell subset or site label, read with the paper, signifies: naive CD4+ CD45RA+ CD45RO- T cells. This receptor was identified in a pool of human donors with HIV. The V gene is TRBV21-1 and the J gene is TRBJ2-3; the table gives TRBD1 as D, unverified against the DNA. TRBV21-1 is a pseudogene segment. The CDR3 loop reads CASNGTQASTDTQYF. The DNA is as follows: TGTGCCAGCAATGGGACGCAAGCTAGCACAGATACGCAGTATTTT.